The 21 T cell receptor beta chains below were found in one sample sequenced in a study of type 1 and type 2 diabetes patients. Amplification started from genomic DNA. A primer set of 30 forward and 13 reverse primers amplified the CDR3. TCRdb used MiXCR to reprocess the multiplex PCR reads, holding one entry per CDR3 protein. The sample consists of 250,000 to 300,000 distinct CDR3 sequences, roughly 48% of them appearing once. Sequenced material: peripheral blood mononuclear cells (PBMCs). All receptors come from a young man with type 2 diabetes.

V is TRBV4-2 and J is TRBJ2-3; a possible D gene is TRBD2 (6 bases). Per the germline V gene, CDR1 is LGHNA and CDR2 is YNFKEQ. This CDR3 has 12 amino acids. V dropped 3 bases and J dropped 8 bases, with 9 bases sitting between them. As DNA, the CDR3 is TGTGCCAGCAGCCAGCAGGGAGGTACGCAGTATTTT. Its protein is CASSQQGGTQYF.

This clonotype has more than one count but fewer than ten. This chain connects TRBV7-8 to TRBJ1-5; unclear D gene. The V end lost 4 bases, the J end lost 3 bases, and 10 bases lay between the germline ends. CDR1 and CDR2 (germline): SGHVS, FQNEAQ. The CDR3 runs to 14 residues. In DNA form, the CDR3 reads TGTGCCAGCAGCTCCCGGAGGAACAATCAGCCCCAGCATTTT. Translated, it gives CASSSRRNNQPQHF.

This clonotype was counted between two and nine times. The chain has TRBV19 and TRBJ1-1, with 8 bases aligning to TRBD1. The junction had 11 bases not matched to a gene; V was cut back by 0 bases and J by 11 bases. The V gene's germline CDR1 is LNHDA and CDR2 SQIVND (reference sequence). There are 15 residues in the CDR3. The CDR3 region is CASSIDLTGATLAFF. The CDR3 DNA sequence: TGTGCCAGTAGTATAGATCTGACAGGGGCGACACTGGCTTTCTTT.

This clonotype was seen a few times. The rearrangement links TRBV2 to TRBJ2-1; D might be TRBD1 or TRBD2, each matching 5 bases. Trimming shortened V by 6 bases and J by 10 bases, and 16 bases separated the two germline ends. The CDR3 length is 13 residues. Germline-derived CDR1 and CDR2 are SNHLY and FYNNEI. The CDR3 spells CASRGERRSEQFF. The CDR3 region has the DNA TGTGCCAGCAGAGGGGAGAGGAGGAGCGAGCAGTTCTTC.

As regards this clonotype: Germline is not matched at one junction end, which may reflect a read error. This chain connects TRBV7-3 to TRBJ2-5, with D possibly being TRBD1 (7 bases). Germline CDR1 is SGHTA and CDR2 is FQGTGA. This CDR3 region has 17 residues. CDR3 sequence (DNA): TGTGCTAGCAGCCAGGAGGGGCAAGGGGGACAGCAAGAGACCCAGTACTTC. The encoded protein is CASSQEGQGGQQETQYF.

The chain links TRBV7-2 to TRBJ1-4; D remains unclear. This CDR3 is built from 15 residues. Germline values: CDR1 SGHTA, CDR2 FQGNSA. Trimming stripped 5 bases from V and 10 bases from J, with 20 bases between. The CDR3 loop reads CASSNRAGEGRKLFF. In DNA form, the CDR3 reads TGTGCCAGCAGCAACCGGGCCGGGGAAGGGCGAAAACTGTTTTTT. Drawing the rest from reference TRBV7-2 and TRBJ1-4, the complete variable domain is GAGVSQSPSNKVTEKGKDVELRCDPISGHTALYWYRQSLGQGLEFLIYFQGNSAPDKSGLPSDRFSAERTGGSVSTLTIQRTQQEDSAVYLCASSNRAGEGRKLFFGSGTQLSVL.

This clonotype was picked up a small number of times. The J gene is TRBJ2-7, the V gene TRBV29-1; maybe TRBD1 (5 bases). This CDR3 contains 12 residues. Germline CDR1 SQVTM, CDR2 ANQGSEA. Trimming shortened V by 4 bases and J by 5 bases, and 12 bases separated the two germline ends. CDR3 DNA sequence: TGCAGCGTTGTACTTGGGGCCCACGAGCAGTACTTC. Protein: CSVVLGAHEQYF.

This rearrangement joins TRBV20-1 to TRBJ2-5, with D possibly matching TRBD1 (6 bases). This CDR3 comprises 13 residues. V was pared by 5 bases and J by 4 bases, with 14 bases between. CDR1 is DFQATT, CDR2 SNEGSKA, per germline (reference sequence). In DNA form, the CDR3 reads TGCAGTGCTCCCGTCGGGACACGAGAGACCCAGTACTTC. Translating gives CSAPVGTRETQYF.

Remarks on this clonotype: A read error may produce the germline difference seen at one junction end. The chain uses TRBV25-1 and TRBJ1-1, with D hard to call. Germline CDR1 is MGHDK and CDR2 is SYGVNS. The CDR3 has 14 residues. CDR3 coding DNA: TGTGCCATCAGTGGCATCGGGAGGAACACTGAAGCTTTCTTT. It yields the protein CAISGIGRNTEAFF.

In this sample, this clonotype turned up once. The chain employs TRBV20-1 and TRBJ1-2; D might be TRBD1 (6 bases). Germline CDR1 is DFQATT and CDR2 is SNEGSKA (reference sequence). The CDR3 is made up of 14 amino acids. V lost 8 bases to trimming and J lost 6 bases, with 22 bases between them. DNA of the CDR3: TGCAGTTACAAGGGTTTACAGGGATCGAATGGCTACACCTTC. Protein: CSYKGLQGSNGYTF.

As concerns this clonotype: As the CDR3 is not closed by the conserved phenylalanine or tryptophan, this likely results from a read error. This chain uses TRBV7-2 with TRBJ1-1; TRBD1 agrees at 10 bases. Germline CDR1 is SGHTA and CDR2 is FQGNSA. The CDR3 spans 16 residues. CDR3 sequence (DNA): TGCGCCAGCAGCTTGACTTGGACAGGGGGGAACACTGAAGCTTTCGTT. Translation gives CASSLTWTGGNTEAFV.

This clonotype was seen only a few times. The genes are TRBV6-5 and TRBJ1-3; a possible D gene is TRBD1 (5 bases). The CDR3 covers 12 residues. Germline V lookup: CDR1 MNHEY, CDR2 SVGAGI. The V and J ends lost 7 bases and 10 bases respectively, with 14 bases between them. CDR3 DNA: TGTGCCAGCACTGAGGCGGGGGATACCATATATTTT. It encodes CASTEAGDTIYF.

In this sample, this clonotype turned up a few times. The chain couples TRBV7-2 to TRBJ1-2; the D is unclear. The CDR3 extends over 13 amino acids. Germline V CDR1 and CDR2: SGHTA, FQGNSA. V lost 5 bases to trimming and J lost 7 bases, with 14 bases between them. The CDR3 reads CASSLEVFRGYTF. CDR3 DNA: TGTGCCAGCAGCCTAGAGGTTTTTCGTGGCTACACCTTC.

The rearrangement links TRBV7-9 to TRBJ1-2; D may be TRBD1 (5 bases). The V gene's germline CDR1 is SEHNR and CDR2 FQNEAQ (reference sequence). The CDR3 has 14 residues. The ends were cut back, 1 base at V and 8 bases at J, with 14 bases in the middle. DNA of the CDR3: TGTGCCAGCAGCTTAGAGCAGGGAGGAGGAGGCTACACCTTC. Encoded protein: CASSLEQGGGGYTF.

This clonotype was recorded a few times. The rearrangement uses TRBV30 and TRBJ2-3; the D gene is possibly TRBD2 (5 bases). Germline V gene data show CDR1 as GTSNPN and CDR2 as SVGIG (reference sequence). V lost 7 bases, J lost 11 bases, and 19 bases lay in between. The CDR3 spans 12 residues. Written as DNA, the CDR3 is TGTGCCTCCCCGATAGGCGGCGGAGGGCAGTATTTT. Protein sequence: CASPIGGGGQYF.

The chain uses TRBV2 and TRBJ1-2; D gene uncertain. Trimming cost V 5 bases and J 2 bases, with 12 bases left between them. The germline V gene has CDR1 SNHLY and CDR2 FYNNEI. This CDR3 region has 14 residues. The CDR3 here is CASSSGGSNYGYTF. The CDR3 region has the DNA TGTGCCAGCAGTTCGGGAGGGTCGAACTATGGCTACACCTTC.

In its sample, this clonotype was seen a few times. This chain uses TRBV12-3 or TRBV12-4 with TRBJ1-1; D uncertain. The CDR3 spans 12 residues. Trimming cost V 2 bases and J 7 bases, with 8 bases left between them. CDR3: CASSLKWIEAFF. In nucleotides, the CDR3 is TGTGCCAGCAGTTTAAAGTGGATTGAAGCTTTCTTT.

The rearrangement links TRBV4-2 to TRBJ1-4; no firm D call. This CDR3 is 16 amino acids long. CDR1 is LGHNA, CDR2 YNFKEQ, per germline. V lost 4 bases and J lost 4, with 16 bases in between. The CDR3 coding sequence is TGTGCCAGCAGCCGGACGGCGGGCAGGCTTAATGAAAAACTGTTTTTT. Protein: CASSRTAGRLNEKLFF.

The DNA of the CDR3 is TGTGCCAGCAGTGAACGGCAGGGAAGGTCCGGGGAGCTGTTTTTT. It specifies CASSERQGRSGELFF. V and J are TRBV25-1 and TRBJ2-2; maybe TRBD1 (5 bases). The V and J ends lost 2 bases and 6 bases respectively, with 13 bases between them. CDR1 and CDR2 (germline): MGHDK, SYGVNS. The CDR3 consists of 15 residues.

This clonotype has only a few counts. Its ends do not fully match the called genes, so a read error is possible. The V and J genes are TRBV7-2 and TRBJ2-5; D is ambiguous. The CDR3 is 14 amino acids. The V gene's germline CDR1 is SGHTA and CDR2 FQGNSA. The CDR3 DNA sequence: TGCGCCAGCAGCCAAGATCGTGAGCTAGAGACCCAGTACTTC. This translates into CASSQDRELETQYF.

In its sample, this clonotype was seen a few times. For the CDR3, the DNA is TGTGCCATCAAAGGGGAGAATAGCGTGACAGATACGCAGTATTTT. Its translation: CAIKGENSVTDTQYF. The gene calls are TRBV10-3 and TRBJ2-3; D possibly uses TRBD1 or TRBD2 (5 bases each). This CDR3 contains 15 residues. V lost 7 bases, J lost 3 bases, and 17 bases lay in between. The germline CDR1 and CDR2 sequences are ENHRY and SYGVKD.